This T cell receptor beta chain emerged from a study of tumor and adjacent non-tumor tissue in lung cancer. RNA was extracted from bulk tissue without any cell sorting. This non-tumor lung sample came from over 3 cm beyond the tumor edge. A modified ARM-PCR protocol with three rounds of nested PCR amplified TCRbeta. TCRdb redid the calling of the multiplex PCR reads with MiXCR, one entry per CDR3 protein. The sample lists 44,000 or so distinct CDR3 sequences, 60% to 65% occurring once. Study-wide results and limits: Tumor repertoires had a smaller top 100 clone share than normal lung.

The CDR3 contains 12 residues. Germline V gene lookup returns CDR1 DFQATT and CDR2 SNEGSKA (reference sequence). Remarks on this clonotype: The antigen is undetermined.

The rearrangement links TRBV20-1 to TRBJ2-2; D unclear. Sequenced sample: distant non-tumor lung tissue. The receptor's source is a woman aged 40 to 50 with non-small cell lung cancer. The CDR3 sequence is CNAKDGTGELFF. CDR3 DNA: TGCAATGCAAAGGACGGTACCGGGGAGCTGTTTTTT.